Sequencing of this T cell receptor beta chain was carried out in a study of cytomegalovirus exposure and HLA in healthy donors. PCR employed 60 Vbeta and 13 Jbeta primers. The authors' processing: Unique TCR beta chains totaled some 81 million in a later count, with 8.5 million to 12 million of them shared. Assay: immunoSEQ multiplex PCR; the TCRdb copy retains only in-frame clones and omits some. That table gives V, J and clone size, and the DNA gave D and trimming. The sample records approximately 110,000 clones, around 78% being singletons. Comments on this clone: Its matching antigen is unknown.

Study-level results: Another analysis was done later, and it associated around 16,000 TCR beta sequences with HLA alleles at 0.05 false discovery rate.

This cohort consisted of healthy bone marrow donors. Each donor was nominally healthy when sampled (though unrecorded immune exposures were likely). Sequencing used PBMCs. This sequence originates from a man aged 45-65 years in good health and CMV-seronegative.

This chain's CDR3 is CASTRGGSYGYTF. The DNA of the CDR3 is TGTGCCAGCACGAGGGGGGGATCCTATGGCTACACCTTC. The chain combines TRBV2 with TRBJ1-2, with D possibly matching TRBD1 (6 bases). The CDR3 is made up of 13 amino acids. Germline loops: CDR1 SNHLY, CDR2 FYNNEI. Trimming stripped 7 bases from V and 4 bases from J, with 13 bases between.